Sequencing of this TCR beta chain was carried out in a study of glioma-infiltrating T cells after dendritic cell vaccination. Study in general: Glioblastoma patients came from Phase I and II dendritic cell vaccination trials.

V gave up 3 bases and J gave up 6 bases, with 17 bases separating them. This CDR3 has 15 residues. CDR1 is ENHRY and CDR2 is SYGVKD in the germline V gene. Up to about 2 ug genomic DNA was used for TCRB CDR3 amplification. The primer mix had 60 V beta and 13 J beta primers. Profiling relied on immunoSEQ multiplex PCR, and the TCRdb table lists in-frame clones only, not all of them. The sample consists of fewer than 50,000 clones, around 80% of them appearing once. Blood PBMC samples: pre-vaccination, two weeks post third vaccination, and at tumor progression. The chain couples TRBV10-3 to TRBJ1-2; weak D call: TRBD1 (5 bases). The source was blood, collected before dendritic cell vaccination. This sequence originates from a human donor with glioblastoma. CDR3 protein: CAISDQGIMGNGYTF. CDR3 in DNA: TGTGCCATCAGTGACCAGGGTATTATGGGGAATGGCTACACCTTC.